Listed here are 15 T cell receptor beta chains from one sample, sequenced in a study of blood T cell repertoires in COVID-19. Sequencing used immunoSEQ multiplex PCR; TCRdb keeps in-frame clones, though not all of them. This table holds 90,000 to 150,000 clones, roughly nine tenths found once. Material: peripheral blood. The origin of the receptors is a man between 65 and 85 years old who had recovered from COVID-19.

This clone was counted a few times. In nucleotides, the CDR3 is TGTGCCAGCAGCCTGACTAGCGGGGGAGATACGCAGTATTTT. Amino acid sequence: CASSLTSGGDTQYF. The chain links TRBV6-5 to TRBJ2-3; 12 bases line up with TRBD2. CDR3 size: 14 residues. Germline V lookup: CDR1 MNHEY, CDR2 SVGAGI. J lost 5 bases, V lost 6 bases, and 3 bases had no gene match.

The chain couples TRBV5-4 to TRBJ1-2, with a weak D call TRBD1 (6 bases). V dropped 0 bases and J dropped 8 bases, with 14 bases sitting between them. In germline, CDR1 is SGHNT, CDR2 YYREEE (reference sequence). This CDR3 comprises 14 residues. This CDR3 reads CASSLGQDFRGYTF. Here the CDR3 DNA reads TGTGCCAGCAGCTTGGGACAGGACTTCAGGGGCTACACCTTC.

J is TRBJ2-1 and V is TRBV7-2; 7 nucleotides line up with TRBD2. Germline V CDR1 and CDR2: SGHTA, FQGNSA. The CDR3 covers 12 residues. The V segment lost 0 bases and the J segment 15 bases; nucleotides outside the gene matches: 5. The CDR3 region has the DNA TGTGCCAGCAGCTTAGCGGGCGGGAGTCCGTTCTTC. This gives the protein CASSLAGGSPFF.

Note on this clone: Distinct nucleotide sequences in the sample also encode this CDR3. The rearrangement joins TRBV6-5 to TRBJ1-1; possible D gene TRBD1, 5 bases. The germline V gene encodes CDR1 MNHEY and CDR2 SVGAGI. The V end was cut by 2 bases, the J end by 1 base, with 5 bases between. The CDR3 is 13 residues long. CDR3 region: CASSYGQNTEAFF. The CDR3 DNA reads TGTGCCAGCAGTTACGGACAGAACACTGAAGCTTTCTTT.

The chain combines TRBV2 with TRBJ2-7; 9 bases match TRBD1. Germline V gene sequence: CDR1 SNHLY, CDR2 FYNNEI. This CDR3 has 15 residues. The V gene end was trimmed by 3 bases and the J gene end by 4 bases; junction bases not matched to a gene: 7. CDR3 loop: CASSEQQQGAYEQYF. As DNA, the CDR3 is TGTGCCAGCAGTGAGCAACAACAGGGGGCATACGAGCAGTACTTC.

V and J are TRBV28 and TRBJ1-2, with D perhaps matching TRBD1 (6 bases). There are 14 residues in the CDR3. Germline V gene data show CDR1 as MDHEN and CDR2 as SYDVKM. The V end lost 1 base, the J end lost 8 bases, and 14 bases lay between the germline ends. The CDR3 sequence is CASSLYAGARGYTF. The CDR3 region has the DNA TGTGCCAGCAGTTTATATGCGGGGGCGCGCGGCTACACCTTC.

The V and J genes are TRBV10-2 and TRBJ2-6, with D possibly TRBD1 on 5 matching bases. CDR3 length: 16 residues. The V gene lost 6 bases and the J gene lost 0 bases, with 12 bases spanning the gap. Germline V lookup: CDR1 WSHSY, CDR2 SAAADI. This CDR3 is CASSRASSSGANVLTF. CDR3 coding DNA: TGCGCCAGCAGCAGGGCCAGCAGCTCTGGGGCCAACGTCCTGACTTTC.

The chain couples TRBV11-2 to TRBJ1-1; TRBD1 agrees at 7 bases. The CDR3 contains 14 residues. Per the germline V gene, CDR1 is SGHAT and CDR2 is FQNNGV. V gave up 0 bases and J gave up 8 bases; unmatched junction bases: 6. CDR3 protein: CASSLDLRTGEAFF. CDR3 coding DNA: TGTGCCAGCAGCTTAGATCTTAGGACAGGCGAAGCTTTCTTT.

V and J are TRBV19 and TRBJ2-3; 7 bases match TRBD2. Losses at the gene ends were 6 bases for V and 2 bases for J; bases not matched to a gene: 8. Germline V gene data show CDR1 as LNHDA and CDR2 as SQIVND (reference sequence). The CDR3 covers 15 residues. CDR3 bases: TGTGCCAGTAGACACCTAGCGGCCCCCACAGATACGCAGTATTTT. Translation gives CASRHLAAPTDTQYF.

V gene TRBV2 combines with J gene TRBJ1-1, with 7 positions matching TRBD1. The V gene's germline CDR1 is SNHLY and CDR2 FYNNEI. V shed 4 bases, J shed 1 base, and the junction held 9 bases outside the gene matches. The CDR3 covers 16 residues. This chain's CDR3 is CASSGRGRTANTEAFF. In DNA form, the CDR3 reads TGTGCCAGCAGTGGGAGGGGGCGGACAGCGAACACTGAAGCTTTCTTT.

The chain carries TRBV10-1 and TRBJ1-5; no firm D call. Per the germline V gene, CDR1 is WNHNN and CDR2 is SYGVQD (reference sequence). CDR3 length: 13 amino acids. The V end lost 3 bases, the J end lost 2 bases, and 5 bases lay between the germline ends. The CDR3 bases are TGCGCCAGCAGTGAAACGGGCAATCAGCCCCAGCATTTT. It yields the protein CASSETGNQPQHF.

The chain couples TRBV9 to TRBJ1-1; no definite D call. With 7 bases removed from V and 6 bases from J, the gap between germline ends came to 13 bases. This CDR3 has 12 amino acids. Germline-derived CDR1 and CDR2 are SGDLS and YYNGEE. The CDR3 DNA reads TGTGCCAGCGCCCCCTATAACGCTGAAGCTTTCTTT. Translating it yields CASAPYNAEAFF.

This chain links TRBV10-1 with TRBJ2-3, with 11 bases aligning to TRBD2. This CDR3 has 14 residues. From germline, CDR1 is WNHNN and CDR2 SYGVQD (reference sequence). Losses at the gene ends were 2 bases for V and 6 bases for J; bases not matched to a gene: 1. The CDR3 DNA reads TGCGCCAGCAGTGAGGGGACTAGCGGTGATACGCAGTATTTT. As protein: CASSEGTSGDTQYF.

J is TRBJ2-3 and V is TRBV28; TRBD1 matches 9 bases. This CDR3 spans 15 amino acids. Unmatched junction bases numbered 5, after V lost 4 bases and J lost 3 bases. Germline V gene data show CDR1 as MDHEN and CDR2 as SYDVKM. CDR3 bases: TGTGCCAGCAGTTCCCGGGACAGGGCGACAGATACGCAGTATTTT. This codes for CASSSRDRATDTQYF.

The V call is TRBV5-1, the J call TRBJ1-6; D perhaps matches TRBD1 (6 bases). V was pared by 4 bases and J by 7 bases, with 15 bases between. Germline-derived CDR1 and CDR2 are SGHRS and YFSETQ. The CDR3 is made up of 15 amino acids. The DNA for the CDR3 is TGCGCCAGCAGCGCTTCCACGGGGACAAATTCACCCCTCCACTTT. This gives the protein CASSASTGTNSPLHF.